These 30 T cell receptor beta chains were all obtained from the same sample, sequenced in a study of T-cell reconstitution after alpha-beta-depleted transplantation in children. TCRbeta library preparation incorporated unique molecular identifiers. TCRdb ran MiXCR on the PCR reads and lists one entry per CDR3 protein. The profile shows 750,000 to 950,000 distinct CDR3 sequences, roughly 16% of them singletons. Sequences were derived from PBMCs, mostly from graft donor cells, sampled 360 days after TCRalphabeta/CD19-depleted stem cell transplant. These receptors came from a male patient younger than 18 who had a stem cell transplant for acute lymphoblastic leukemia, so the T cells may come from the graft donor.

V is TRBV5-1 and J is TRBJ1-6, with D tentatively TRBD1 (5 bases). The CDR3 sequence is 16 residues long. Deletions cut 5 bases from V and 0 bases from J, with 12 bases between. From germline, CDR1 is SGHRS and CDR2 YFSETQ. DNA of the CDR3: TGCGCCAGCAGTCTCCGACAGAGCTCCTATAATTCACCCCTCCACTTT. It is translated as CASSLRQSSYNSPLHF.

J is TRBJ2-1 and V is TRBV10-3; no clear D gene. Looked up from germline, CDR1 is ENHRY and CDR2 is SYGVKD. The CDR3 loop spans 12 amino acids. V gave up 7 bases and J gave up 13 bases, with 17 bases separating them. CDR3 sequence (DNA): TGTGCCATCACTGCACCAGTGAGGTCCCAGTTCTTC. Amino acids: CAITAPVRSQFF.

This chain uses TRBV9 with TRBJ2-2, with TRBD2 identical over 11 bases. The trim removed 0 bases at V and 6 bases at J, leaving 4 bases unmatched. Germline loops: CDR1 SGDLS, CDR2 YYNGEE. The CDR3 runs 16 residues. DNA for the CDR3: TGTGCCAGCAGCGTAGTGGTACTAGCGGGAGCCGGGGAGCTGTTTTTT. This codes for CASSVVVLAGAGELFF.

This clonotype turned up a few times. The chain has TRBV27 and TRBJ2-3; D remains unclear. There are 12 residues in the CDR3. The ends were cut back, 5 bases at V and 1 base at J, with 4 bases in the middle. CDR1 and CDR2 (germline): MNHEY, SMNVEV (reference sequence). The CDR3 spells CASSPCTDTQYF. The CDR3 DNA sequence: TGTGCCAGCAGTCCATGCACAGATACGCAGTATTTT.

In this sample, this clonotype turned up many times. The CDR3 spells CASSLIAGLARTDTQYF. In nucleotides, the CDR3 is TGTGCCAGCAGTTTAATTGCGGGACTAGCGAGGACAGATACGCAGTATTTT. The chain recombines TRBV12-3 or TRBV12-4 with TRBJ2-3, with TRBD2 identical over 10 bases. This CDR3 contains 17 residues. V was pared by 2 bases and J by 3 bases, with 8 bases of the junction left unmatched.

This clonotype was observed at least ten times. V is TRBV12-3 or TRBV12-4 and J is TRBJ2-7, with 12 nucleotides matching TRBD2. The CDR3 runs 15 residues. Trimming removed 4 bases from V and 2 bases from J; junction bases left unmatched: 3. The CDR3 protein is CASSSGTSGPYEQYF. As DNA, the CDR3 is TGTGCCAGCAGTTCCGGGACTAGCGGGCCCTACGAGCAGTACTTC.

This clonotype has more than one count but fewer than ten. V gene TRBV5-1 combines with J gene TRBJ2-7, with 8 bases fitting TRBD2. The length of the CDR3 is 16 residues. Germline V gene data show CDR1 as SGHRS and CDR2 as YFSETQ. J gave up 3 bases and V 0 bases, and 8 bases lay outside the gene matches. Here the CDR3 reads CASSLGYGREVYEQYF. The DNA of the CDR3 is TGCGCCAGCAGCTTGGGGTACGGGCGGGAGGTCTACGAGCAGTACTTC.

The rearrangement links TRBV6-5 to TRBJ2-7, with a possible D match to TRBD2 (6 bases). This CDR3 region has 14 residues. Germline V gene lookup returns CDR1 MNHEY and CDR2 SVGAGI. Trimming took 1 base from V and 2 from J, leaving 9 bases between them. CDR3 bases: TGTGCCAGCAGTTACTATCCGGGGGCCTACGAGCAGTACTTC. This codes for CASSYYPGAYEQYF.

J is TRBJ2-3 and V is TRBV7-2, with 13 bases matching TRBD2. Germline loops: CDR1 SGHTA, CDR2 FQGNSA. CDR3 size: 16 residues. V dropped 3 bases and J dropped 7; count of bases not matched to a gene: 7. The CDR3 region is CASSLTGTSGKYTQYF. CDR3 coding DNA: TGTGCCAGCAGCTTGACCGGGACTAGCGGGAAATATACGCAGTATTTT.

This clonotype was picked up a small number of times. This rearrangement joins TRBV5-1 to TRBJ1-3; a possible D gene is TRBD1 (5 bases). CDR1 and CDR2 from the germline V gene are SGHRS and YFSETQ. The CDR3 is 15 amino acids. Trimming removed 4 bases at V and 1 base at J, with 12 bases between. The CDR3 DNA reads as TGCGCCAGCAGCACTACAGGAGTTTCTGGAAACACCATATATTTT. Amino acids: CASSTTGVSGNTIYF.

J is TRBJ2-1 and V is TRBV4-1; no firm D call. Germline V gene data show CDR1 as MGHRA and CDR2 as YSYEKL. The CDR3 sequence is 15 residues long. V was clipped by 0 bases and J by 4 bases, with 10 bases between them. The CDR3 bases are TGCGCCAGCAGCCAAGATCTACCCCTATACAATGAGCAGTTCTTC. Protein sequence: CASSQDLPLYNEQFF.

This clonotype has only a few counts. The chain uses TRBV20-1 and TRBJ2-3; TRBD1 agrees at 8 bases. The V and J ends lost 0 bases and 4 bases, in that order; junction bases with no gene match: 6. CDR3 length: 15 amino acids. CDR1 and CDR2 from the germline V gene are DFQATT and SNEGSKA (reference sequence). The CDR3 spells CSARDVGQGADTQYF. CDR3 in DNA: TGCAGTGCTAGAGATGTAGGACAGGGCGCAGATACGCAGTATTTT.

There are many counts of this clonotype. This sequence joins TRBV4-2 and TRBJ2-6; D not resolved. V was trimmed by 7 bases and J by 0 bases, leaving 13 bases between them. The germline gives CDR1 LGHNA, CDR2 YNFKEQ. The CDR3 totals 16 residues. CDR3 loop: CASTKESSSGANVLTF. CDR3 DNA: TGTGCCAGCACGAAGGAGTCTAGCTCTGGGGCCAACGTCCTGACTTTC.

This clonotype was seen more than once but under ten times. The chain couples TRBV5-1 to TRBJ2-1; 9 nucleotides match TRBD2. CDR3 length: 15 amino acids. Trimming took 2 bases from V and 4 from J; bases not matched to a gene: 4. Germline CDR1 is SGHRS and CDR2 is YFSETQ. CDR3 loop: CASSFGGRDYNEQFF. The CDR3 bases are TGCGCCAGCAGCTTTGGCGGGAGGGATTACAATGAGCAGTTCTTC.

This rearrangement joins TRBV10-2 to TRBJ2-1; no reliable D call. The CDR3 length is 15 residues. V was trimmed by 7 bases and J by 1 base, leaving 14 bases between them. Per germline, CDR1 WSHSY and CDR2 SAAADI. The CDR3 nucleotides are TGCGCCAGCACCCTACTTGGCATTTCCTACAATGAGCAGTTCTTC. Translating it yields CASTLLGISYNEQFF.

This clonotype was counted between two and nine times. The junction shows a germline mismatch at one end, possibly a read error. The CDR3 spells CARSQHQGGYNEQFF. CDR3 coding DNA: TGCGCCAGAAGCCAACACCAGGGAGGCTACAATGAGCAGTTCTTC. The genes are TRBV4-1 and TRBJ2-1; D is perhaps TRBD2 (6 bases). Per the germline V gene, CDR1 is MGHRA and CDR2 is YSYEKL. The CDR3 is 15 amino acids.

The chain employs TRBV11-2 and TRBJ2-7; possibly TRBD2 for D (6 bases). V was clipped by 0 bases and J by 0 bases, with 15 bases between them. This CDR3 has 17 residues. CDR1 is SGHAT, CDR2 FQNNGV, per germline. CDR3 sequence reads: CASSLDLGGGGSYEQYF. In DNA, the CDR3 is TGTGCCAGCAGCTTAGATCTCGGGGGTGGGGGCTCCTACGAGCAGTACTTC.

This clonotype was counted between two and nine times. The V call is TRBV12-3 or TRBV12-4, the J call TRBJ2-1; D gene uncertain. The CDR3 has 12 amino acids. Trimming removed 5 bases at V and 13 bases at J, with 15 bases between. CDR3 in DNA: TGTGCCAGCAGTCATCTGTATATGGCCCAGTTCTTC. Protein sequence: CASSHLYMAQFF.

As for this clonotype: A much larger clone lies one base from this, so it may be a read error. The V and J genes are TRBV7-7 and TRBJ2-7; D unclear. The CDR3 has 13 residues. Germline V lookup: CDR1 SSHAT, CDR2 FNYEAQ (reference sequence). V dropped 5 bases and J dropped 2 bases, with 10 bases sitting between them. The CDR3, as DNA: TGTGCCAGCAGCAGAGGACGGACCTACGAGCAGTACTTC. It codes for CASSRGRTYEQYF. The full variable domain, rest sourced from reference TRBV7-7 and TRBJ2-7, is GAGVSQSPRYKVTKRGQDVTLRCDPISSHATLYWYQQALGQGPEFLTYFNYEAQPDKSGLPSDRFSAERPEGSISTLTIQRTEQRDSAMYRCASSRGRTYEQYFGPGTRLTVT.

This clonotype was counted only a few times. J is TRBJ2-2 and V is TRBV6-1; D may be TRBD1 (6 bases). The CDR3 runs 14 residues. Trimming left V 5 bases short and J 7 bases short, with 14 bases between. Germline V gene data show CDR1 as MNHNS and CDR2 as SASEGT. The CDR3 loop reads CASSPGQRGGELFF. CDR3 nucleotides: TGTGCCAGCAGTCCTGGACAGAGGGGCGGGGAGCTGTTTTTT.

This clonotype came up a few times. The chain is built from TRBV20-1 and TRBJ2-1; a possible D gene is TRBD1 (6 bases). This CDR3 region has 12 residues. Trimming took off 5 bases at V and 9 bases at J, with 14 bases between the two ends. From germline, CDR1 is DFQATT and CDR2 SNEGSKA (reference sequence). CDR3: CSAEPLGGEQFF. CDR3 nucleotides: TGCAGTGCTGAACCCCTAGGGGGTGAGCAGTTCTTC.

The chain carries TRBV12-3 or TRBV12-4 and TRBJ1-5; D is uncertain. V shed 3 bases and J shed 4 bases, with 7 bases lying between them. The CDR3 has 13 amino acids. CDR3 DNA: TGTGCCAGCAGTTTCGCGGCGAATCAGCCCCAGCATTTT. The encoded protein is CASSFAANQPQHF.

A few counts support this clonotype. The CDR3 DNA reads as TGCAGTGCTAGAGGTACTAGCGGGGTAAGCTCCTACAATGAGCAGTTCTTC. This sequence encodes CSARGTSGVSSYNEQFF. The chain is built from TRBV20-1 and TRBJ2-1, with 10 bases identical to TRBD2. This CDR3 is 17 amino acids long. Looked up from germline, CDR1 is DFQATT and CDR2 is SNEGSKA (reference sequence). V was clipped by 1 base and J by 0 bases; unmatched bases: 6.

This clonotype was counted only a few times. This chain connects TRBV27 to TRBJ2-3; 8 bases agree with TRBD2. The CDR3 contains 15 residues. Per germline, CDR1 MNHEY and CDR2 SMNVEV (reference sequence). V gave up 6 bases and J gave up 6 bases; unmatched junction bases: 11. The CDR3 nucleotides read TGTGCCAGCAGCATCTCCAGCGGGGGATGGGATACGCAGTATTTT. It yields the protein CASSISSGGWDTQYF.

The V and J genes are TRBV7-2 and TRBJ2-2, with 7 bases lining up with TRBD2. Germline CDR1 SGHTA, CDR2 FQGNSA. This CDR3 is built from 15 residues. J was trimmed by 4 bases and V by 4 bases; bases with no gene match: 6. The CDR3: CASSSWGGSTGELFF. CDR3 in DNA: TGTGCCAGCAGCTCCTGGGGAGGGAGCACCGGGGAGCTGTTTTTT.

This clonotype occurred a few times. The chain employs TRBV29-1 and TRBJ2-7, with 14 bases fitting TRBD2. The V gene end was trimmed by 7 bases and the J gene end by 3 bases; junction bases not matched to a gene: 17. The germline V gene encodes CDR1 SQVTM and CDR2 ANQGSEA. CDR3 size: 18 residues. The CDR3 loop is CSAATVRTSGRRSYEQYF. CDR3 in DNA: TGCAGCGCTGCGACGGTTAGGACTAGCGGGAGGAGGAGCTACGAGCAGTACTTC.

This chain connects TRBV20-1 to TRBJ2-1; D ambiguous. CDR3 length equals 12 residues. CDR1 and CDR2 from the germline V gene are DFQATT and SNEGSKA (reference sequence). Written as DNA, the CDR3 is TGCAGCGCCATTCCGGATTACAATGAGCAGTTCTTC. It codes for CSAIPDYNEQFF.

This clonotype appeared many times. V and J are TRBV10-3 and TRBJ2-5; D unclear. The V end lost 5 bases, the J end lost 1 base, and 8 bases lay between the germline ends. The CDR3 is 13 residues long. Germline CDR1 reads ENHRY; CDR2 reads SYGVKD. The CDR3 protein is CAISTLSQETQYF. For the CDR3, the DNA is TGTGCCATCAGTACCCTCAGCCAAGAGACCCAGTACTTC.

This clonotype showed up just a few times. The chain joins TRBV27 to TRBJ1-1; D is perhaps TRBD1 (5 bases). V lost 8 bases and J lost 2, with 12 bases in between. The CDR3 is made up of 13 amino acids. Per the germline V gene, CDR1 is MNHEY and CDR2 is SMNVEV (reference sequence). CDR3 residues: CASLAGVNTEAFF. In DNA form, the CDR3 reads TGTGCCAGCCTCGCGGGGGTCAACACTGAAGCTTTCTTT.

A single count supports this clonotype. The V call is TRBV7-8, the J call TRBJ1-5; maybe TRBD1 (6 bases). The CDR3 length is 16 residues. V was cut by 1 base and J by 5 bases, with 15 bases left in between. The germline gives CDR1 SGHVS, CDR2 FQNEAQ. DNA for the CDR3: TGTGCCAGCAGCTTAGAGTGGGTCAGGGGCGATCAGCCCCAGCATTTT. The encoded protein is CASSLEWVRGDQPQHF. Combining the CDR3 with reference TRBV7-8 and TRBJ1-5 gives the whole variable domain GAGVSQSPRYKVAKRGQDVALRCDPISGHVSLFWYQQALGQGPEFLTYFQNEAQLDKSGLPSDRFFAERPEGSVSTLKIQRTQQEDSAVYLCASSLEWVRGDQPQHFGDGTRLSIL.